The next 23 T cell receptor beta chains were all read from a single sample in a study of blood T cells in healthy people across ages. PCR was performed a second time for roughly 7 to 11 cycles using a sample-barcoded 5' primer and a J-beta primer mix. Using its own MiXCR run on the 5' RACE reads, TCRdb lists one record per CDR3 protein. This sample has 750,000 to 950,000 distinct CDR3 sequences, with 20% to 30% found just once. These data also formed part of another study, on T cells of mothers and their children.

The material sequenced was blood. The receptors here all came from a boy younger than 18 in good health.

The rearrangement links TRBV7-9 to TRBJ1-2; possibly TRBD1 for D (6 bases). Germline CDR1 reads SEHNR; CDR2 reads FQNEAQ (reference sequence). The V and J ends lost 6 bases and 5 bases respectively, with 16 bases between them. The CDR3 has 14 amino acids. The CDR3 DNA reads as TGTGCCAGCAGGGGAAGGGGGGAAACTTATGGCTACACCTTC. This gives the protein CASRGRGETYGYTF.

V and J are TRBV30 and TRBJ1-2; D call uncertain. The germline V and J ends were trimmed by 6 bases and 6 bases, with 14 bases remaining between them. This CDR3 comprises 12 residues. Germline V lookup: CDR1 GTSNPN, CDR2 SVGIG (reference sequence). CDR3 residues: CACAISGDGYTF. In nucleotides, the CDR3 is TGTGCCTGCGCGATATCAGGAGATGGCTACACCTTC.

The chain is built from TRBV27 and TRBJ2-7; weak D call: TRBD1 (5 bases). Trimming left V 4 bases short and J 4 bases short, with 14 bases between. Germline V gene data show CDR1 as MNHEY and CDR2 as SMNVEV (reference sequence). The CDR3 spans 14 residues. CDR3 sequence reads: CASSYGANLYEQYF. In DNA form, the CDR3 reads TGTGCCAGCAGTTATGGGGCAAATCTATACGAGCAGTACTTC.

This clonotype turned up a few times. V usage is TRBV14 and J usage is TRBJ2-2; 7 bases map to TRBD1. The length of the CDR3 is 19 residues. J gave up 3 bases and V 4 bases, and 17 bases lay outside the gene matches. CDR1 and CDR2 from the germline V gene are SGHDN and FVKESK. The CDR3 region is CASSPTDHRTGVDTGELFF. CDR3 bases: TGTGCCAGCAGCCCAACCGACCATCGGACAGGCGTGGACACCGGGGAGCTGTTTTTT. Together with reference TRBV14 and TRBJ2-2, the CDR3 gives the full variable domain: EAGVTQFPSHSVIEKGQTVTLRCDPISGHDNLYWYRRVMGKEIKFLLHFVKESKQDESGMPNNRFLAERTGGTYSTLKVQPAELEDSGVYFCASSPTDHRTGVDTGELFFGEGSRLTVL.

At least ten counts were recorded for this clonotype. The junction does not match germline at one end; this may be a read error. The genes are TRBV5-1 and TRBJ2-1; 10 bases line up with TRBD1. Germline lookup yields CDR1 SGHRS and CDR2 YFSETQ. This CDR3 is built from 15 residues. The CDR3 DNA reads as TGTGCCAGCAGCTTAGGGACAGGGGCCTACAATGAGCAGTTCTTC. Protein product: CASSLGTGAYNEQFF.

The genes are TRBV28 and TRBJ2-1; no clear D. The germline V gene encodes CDR1 MDHEN and CDR2 SYDVKM. The CDR3 contains 13 residues. V lost 6 bases to trimming and J lost 9 bases, with 15 bases between them. The CDR3 DNA reads TGTGCCAGCAGCCTAATAGGGTTGGTTGAGCAGTTCTTC. This encodes CASSLIGLVEQFF. Using reference TRBV28 and TRBJ2-1 for the parts outside the CDR3, the full variable domain is DVKVTQSSRYLVKRTGEKVFLECVQDMDHENMFWYRQDPGLGLRLIYFSYDVKMKEKGDIPEGYSVSREKKERFSLILESASTNQTSMYLCASSLIGLVEQFFGPGTRLTVL.

CDR3 DNA: TGTGCCAGCAGCTTAGCTGGCCAGCAAGCTTTCTTT. As protein: CASSLAGQQAFF. The chain has TRBV7-9 and TRBJ1-1; no definite D call. The germline gives CDR1 SEHNR, CDR2 FQNEAQ (reference sequence). The length of the CDR3 is 12 residues. V shed 0 bases and J shed 9 bases, with 8 bases lying between them.

There are many counts of this clonotype. V usage is TRBV18 and J usage is TRBJ2-5; D possibly corresponds to TRBD2 (6 bases). V was clipped by 6 bases and J by 2 bases, with 10 bases between them. CDR3 length: 13 amino acids. Per the germline V gene, CDR1 is KGHSH and CDR2 is LQKENI. The CDR3 region has the DNA TGTGCCAGCTCGCGCGGGGCTCAAGAGACCCAGTACTTC. Translated, it gives CASSRGAQETQYF.

The chain recombines TRBV30 with TRBJ1-1; unclear D gene. The CDR3 runs 13 residues. Germline V CDR1 and CDR2: GTSNPN, SVGIG (reference sequence). Trimming shortened V by 1 base and J by 4 bases, and 10 bases separated the two germline ends. CDR3 DNA sequence: TGTGCCTGGAGTGAATCCGGCGGCACTGAAGCTTTCTTT. Protein product: CAWSESGGTEAFF.

In its sample, this clonotype was seen a few times. The gene calls are TRBV20-1 and TRBJ1-1; D not resolved. CDR1 is DFQATT and CDR2 is SNEGSKA in the germline V gene (reference sequence). The V gene lost 0 bases and the J gene lost 7 bases, with 9 bases spanning the gap. CDR3 length: 12 residues. CDR3 coding DNA: TGCAGTGCTAGAGATTTTAATAATGAAGCTTTCTTT. As protein: CSARDFNNEAFF.

The chain combines TRBV7-3 with TRBJ2-5, with D perhaps matching TRBD1 (5 bases). Trimming shortened V by 1 base and J by 3 bases, and 9 bases separated the two germline ends. There are 14 residues in the CDR3. The germline V gene encodes CDR1 SGHTA and CDR2 FQGTGA. For the CDR3, the DNA is TGTGCCAGCAGCTTAAACGGACATAAAGAGACCCAGTACTTC. Translation: CASSLNGHKETQYF. Drawing the rest from reference TRBV7-3 and TRBJ2-5, the complete variable domain is GAGVSQTPSNKVTEKGKYVELRCDPISGHTALYWYRQSLGQGPEFLIYFQGTGAADDSGLPNDRFFAVRPEGSVSTLKIQRTERGDSAVYLCASSLNGHKETQYFGPGTRLLVL.

The chain uses TRBV2 and TRBJ2-5; no clear D gene. The end of the DNA aligns better with TRBJ2-7, so the J call may be wrong. Germline V gene sequence: CDR1 SNHLY, CDR2 FYNNEI. The CDR3 has 14 residues. The CDR3 here is CASNLGELAYEQYF. CDR3 sequence (DNA): TGTGCCAGCAATCTAGGAGAGCTGGCCTACGAGCAGTACTTC.

The chain carries TRBV6-5 and TRBJ2-5; D not certain. V was pared by 0 bases and J by 4 bases, with 6 bases between. CDR3 length: 13 residues. Germline CDR1 MNHEY, CDR2 SVGAGI. CDR3 nucleotide sequence: TGTGCCAGCAGTTACTCCACCGGAGAGACCCAGTACTTC. Translated, it gives CASSYSTGETQYF.

V usage is TRBV14 and J usage is TRBJ2-6; 14 bases are shared with TRBD2. This CDR3 comprises 19 residues. Germline values: CDR1 SGHDN, CDR2 FVKESK. The junction had 4 bases not matched to a gene; V was cut back by 3 bases and J by 0 bases. CDR3 nucleotides: TGTGCCAGCAGCCAGGGACTAGCGGGGGCCCTCTCTGGGGCCAACGTCCTGACTTTC. Encoded protein: CASSQGLAGALSGANVLTF.

This clonotype was seen a handful of times. The chain joins TRBV19 to TRBJ1-1; the D gene is possibly TRBD1 (6 bases). CDR3 length: 13 amino acids. The germline V gene encodes CDR1 LNHDA and CDR2 SQIVND (reference sequence). V lost 5 bases and J 5 bases, leaving 12 bases between the germline ends. DNA of the CDR3: TGTGCCAGTAGTGTCAGGGGTGTGACTGAAGCTTTCTTT. Protein: CASSVRGVTEAFF. The full variable domain, rest sourced from reference TRBV19 and TRBJ1-1, is DGGITQSPKYLFRKEGQNVTLSCEQNLNHDAMYWYRQDPGQGLRLIYYSQIVNDFQKGDIAEGYSVSREKKESFPLTVTSAQKNPTAFYLCASSVRGVTEAFFGQGTRLTVV.

For the CDR3, the DNA is TGTGCCAGCGCGACCGGGACAGGCTATGGCTACACCTTC. Protein product: CASATGTGYGYTF. V gene TRBV6-1 combines with J gene TRBJ1-2; 8 bases agree with TRBD1. The CDR3 is made up of 13 amino acids. With 8 bases clipped from V and 4 bases from J, the junction kept 6 bases outside the gene matches. Germline V gene sequence: CDR1 MNHNS, CDR2 SASEGT.

This clonotype showed up just a few times. The chain joins TRBV4-1 to TRBJ2-1; 7 nucleotides line up with TRBD2. This CDR3 has 15 residues. CDR1 is MGHRA and CDR2 is YSYEKL in the germline V gene. After removal of 1 base from V and 8 bases from J, the junction contained 8 bases not matched to a gene. CDR3 in amino acids: CASSQVAGVGYEQFF. DNA for the CDR3: TGCGCCAGCAGCCAAGTCGCGGGGGTGGGGTATGAGCAGTTCTTC.

The count of this clonotype is one. The rearrangement joins TRBV25-1 to TRBJ1-4; D unresolved. V dropped 3 bases and J dropped 8 bases, with 16 bases sitting between them. Germline-derived CDR1 and CDR2 are MGHDK and SYGVNS. The CDR3 sequence is 15 residues long. The CDR3 loop is CASSERTSAREKLFF. The CDR3 region has the DNA TGTGCCAGCAGTGAGCGGACTTCTGCGAGGGAAAAACTGTTTTTT.

This chain connects TRBV24-1 to TRBJ2-2; D is possibly TRBD2 (5 bases). Germline assignment: CDR1 KGHDR and CDR2 SFDVKD. This CDR3 is 11 amino acids long. V lost 9 bases to trimming and J lost 7 bases, with 8 bases between them. The CDR3 DNA follows: TGTGCCACCGGGGAGTTCGGGGAGCTGTTTTTT. This translates into CATGEFGELFF.

Only a few counts were recorded for this clonotype. The chain joins TRBV5-1 to TRBJ1-5; D perhaps matches TRBD1 (5 bases). This CDR3 comprises 15 residues. Germline V gene data show CDR1 as SGHRS and CDR2 as YFSETQ. The V gene lost 9 bases and the J gene lost 0 bases, with 16 bases spanning the gap. The CDR3 sequence is CATREGPYSNQPQHF. For the CDR3, the DNA is TGCGCCACCCGGGAGGGGCCATATAGCAATCAGCCCCAGCATTTT.

V is TRBV11-2 and J is TRBJ1-2, with D possibly being TRBD1 (5 bases). Per germline, CDR1 SGHAT and CDR2 FQNNGV. This CDR3 is built from 17 residues. V shed 4 bases and J shed 2 bases, with 20 bases lying between them. CDR3 sequence (DNA): TGTGCCAGCAGCTCAATTCAAGGGGCAGACTCAAACTATGGCTACACCTTC. Encoded protein: CASSSIQGADSNYGYTF.

This clonotype was counted only a few times. The chain couples TRBV27 to TRBJ2-1; D remains ambiguous. This CDR3 is 14 amino acids long. Germline V CDR1 and CDR2: MNHEY, SMNVEV (reference sequence). V was clipped by 4 bases and J by 5 bases, with 12 bases between them. The CDR3 nucleotides read TGTGCCAGCAGTTCCCTCGGGTCCGACAATGAGCAGTTCTTC. It specifies CASSSLGSDNEQFF.

A single count supports this clonotype. V gene TRBV12-3 or TRBV12-4 combines with J gene TRBJ2-4; the D gene is possibly TRBD1 (6 bases). V lost 4 bases and J lost 1, with 11 bases in between. The CDR3 is 15 amino acids. The CDR3 spells CASSSRDIAKNIQYF. CDR3 sequence (DNA): TGTGCCAGCAGTTCCCGGGACATTGCCAAAAACATTCAGTACTTC.